This T cell receptor (beta chain) was identified during a study of Ad26.COV2.S vaccination and SARS-CoV-2 variants. Study results and caveats: It was reported that spike-specific CD8+ and CD4+ T cell responses were substantially broad after vaccination.

CDR3 size: 13 residues. The germline V and J ends were trimmed by 3 bases and 5 bases, with 13 bases remaining between them. In germline, CDR1 is DFQATT, CDR2 SNEGSKA (reference sequence). With respect to this clone: Antigen: not known.

Regarding treatment: approximately 18 received Ad26.COV2.S at low or high dose, single or two shots; several received placebo; per-sample allocation not given. On day 63 after the first injection, vaccine and placebo recipients gave samples. The individual, an adult aged 18-55 years, was a donor in Boston. TCRdb's table, derived via immunoSEQ multiplex PCR, lists solely in-frame clones and lacks some. The data contain about 350,000 clones, around 90% of them singletons. The sequencing used peripheral blood, collected in a trial of Ad26.COV2.S vaccine versus placebo. V and J are TRBV20-1 and TRBJ2-5; no definite D call. The TCR originated in a person aged 18-60 years who received the Ad26.COV2.S COVID-19 vaccine or a placebo. CDR3 sequence: CSASAAPRETQYF. As DNA, the CDR3 is TGCAGTGCTAGTGCGGCCCCCAGGGAGACCCAGTACTTC.